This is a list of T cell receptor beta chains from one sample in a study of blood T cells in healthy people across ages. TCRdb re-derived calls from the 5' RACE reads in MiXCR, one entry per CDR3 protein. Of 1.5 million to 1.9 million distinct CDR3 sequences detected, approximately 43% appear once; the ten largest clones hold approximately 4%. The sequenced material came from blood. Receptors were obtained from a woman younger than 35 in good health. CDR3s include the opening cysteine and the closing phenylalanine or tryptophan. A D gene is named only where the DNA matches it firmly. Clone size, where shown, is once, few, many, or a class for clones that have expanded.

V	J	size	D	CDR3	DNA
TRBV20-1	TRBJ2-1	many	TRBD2	CSAKSPGLAGPTSYNEQFF	TGCAGTGCAAAGTCCCCGGGACTAGCGGGACCTACCTCCTACAATGAGCAGTTCTTC
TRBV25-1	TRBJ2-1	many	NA	CASSQDMVEQFF	TGTGCCAGCAGTCAGGACATGGTTGAGCAGTTCTTC
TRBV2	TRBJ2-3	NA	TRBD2	CASTLAGLAKTDTQYF	TGTGCCAGCACCCTGGCGGGACTAGCGAAAACAGATACGCAGTATTTT
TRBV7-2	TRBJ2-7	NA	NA	CASSPSFAGYEQYF	TGTGCCAGCAGCCCTAGTTTTGCGGGCTATGAGCAGTACTTC
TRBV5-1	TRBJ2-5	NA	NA	CASSVQTGFSTQYF	TGCGCCAGCAGCGTCCAGACTGGCTTTTCGACCCAGTACTTC
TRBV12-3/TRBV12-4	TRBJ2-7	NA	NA	CASSLRAGLAYEQYF	TGTGCCAGCAGTTTAAGGGCGGGGTTGGCCTACGAGCAGTACTTC
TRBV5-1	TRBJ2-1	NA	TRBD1	CASSLSGQDYNEQFF	TGCGCCAGCAGCTTATCGGGACAGGACTACAATGAGCAGTTCTTC
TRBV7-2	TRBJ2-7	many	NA	CASSLDTYEQYF	TGTGCCAGCAGCTTAGATACCTACGAGCAGTACTTC
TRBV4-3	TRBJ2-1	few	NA	CASSQELGSNEQFF	TGCGCCAGCAGCCAAGAATTGGGGTCCAATGAGCAGTTCTTC
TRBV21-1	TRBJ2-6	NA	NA	CASSKARSGANVLTF	TGTGCCAGCAGCAAAGCCAGGTCTGGGGCCAACGTCCTGACTTTC
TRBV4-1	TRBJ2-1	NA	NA	CASSQGGRGGYEQFF	TGCGCCAGCAGCCAAGGAGGTCGAGGAGGCTACGAGCAGTTCTTC
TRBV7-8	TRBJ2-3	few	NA	CASSASTGTTQYF	TGTGCCAGCAGTGCGTCGACAGGAACGACGCAGTATTTT
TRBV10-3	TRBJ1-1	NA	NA	CAISESKGGGSNTEAFF	TGTGCCATCAGTGAGAGTAAAGGGGGGGGCTCGAACACTGAAGCTTTCTTT
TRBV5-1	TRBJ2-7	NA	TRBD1	CASSLASWDSSYEQYF	TGCGCCAGCAGCTTGGCATCCTGGGACAGCTCCTACGAGCAGTACTTC
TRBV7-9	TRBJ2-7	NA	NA	CASSLEATFYEQYF	TGTGCCAGCAGCTTAGAGGCGACATTTTACGAGCAGTACTTC
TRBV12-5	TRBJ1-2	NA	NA	CASGQNSNYGYTF	TGTGCTAGTGGTCAAAACAGTAACTATGGCTACACCTTC
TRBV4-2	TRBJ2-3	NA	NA	CASSQVIQRGTDTQYF	TGTGCCAGCAGCCAAGTAATCCAGCGCGGCACAGATACGCAGTATTTT
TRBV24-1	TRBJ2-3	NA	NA	CATSGDLTDTQYF	TGTGCCACCAGTGGGGACCTCACAGATACGCAGTATTTT
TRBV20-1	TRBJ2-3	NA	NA	CSALQGLTDTQYF	TGCAGTGCTCTCCAGGGGCTAACAGATACGCAGTATTTT
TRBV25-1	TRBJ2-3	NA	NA	CASSEIRDSNTQYF	TGTGCCAGCAGTGAGATCCGCGACTCGAATACGCAGTATTTT
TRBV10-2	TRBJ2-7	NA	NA	CASSDPRQPPYEQYF	TGCGCCAGCAGTGATCCCCGACAGCCGCCCTACGAGCAGTACTTC
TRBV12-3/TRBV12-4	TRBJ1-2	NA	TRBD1	CASSSGQADYGYTF	TGTGCCAGCAGTTCGGGACAGGCAGACTATGGCTACACCTTC